The 14 T cell receptor beta chains below all came from one sample that was sequenced in a study of blood T cell repertoires in COVID-19 (TCRdb year 2020). The library came from the immunoSEQ multiplex PCR assay. TCRdb re-hosts the immuneACCESS table, in-frame sequences only. Its copies lack some clones; in the studies checked, an unresolved V gene accounts for under half of them, and the cause for the rest is not known. In all, the sample holds fewer than 200,000 clones, and about 85% of those were seen once. The top ten constitute roughly 1.1% of the sample. The specimen sequenced was peripheral blood. These receptors all stem from a man in his sixties who had recovered from COVID-19.

The chain combines TRBV10-3 with TRBJ1-3; D ambiguous. The V gene lost 3 bases and the J gene lost 0 bases, with 12 bases spanning the gap. The germline V gene encodes CDR1 ENHRY and CDR2 SYGVKD. The CDR3 is 16 residues long. The CDR3 is CAISDTRAPSGNTIYF. CDR3 DNA: TGTGCCATCAGTGATACGCGGGCTCCCTCTGGAAACACCATATATTTT.

The chain uses TRBV7-8 and TRBJ1-6, with a possible D match to TRBD1 (5 bases). Between the trimmed V and J ends, which lost 5 bases and 9 bases, there was a span of 17 bases. The germline V gene encodes CDR1 SGHVS and CDR2 FQNEAQ. CDR3 size: 15 residues. The CDR3 protein is CASSPLSGASSPLHF. For the CDR3, the DNA is TGTGCCAGCAGCCCTCTTTCTGGGGCTAGTTCACCCCTCCACTTT.

The V call is TRBV7-6, the J call TRBJ2-2; TRBD1 agrees at 7 bases. Germline CDR1 SGHVS, CDR2 FNYEAQ. The CDR3 runs 13 residues. V shed 5 bases, J shed 7 bases, and the junction held 4 bases outside the gene matches. CDR3 residues: CASSIGGGGELFF. The DNA of the CDR3 is TGTGCCAGCAGCATAGGGGGCGGCGGGGAGCTGTTTTTT.

About this clone itself: Other DNA variants within this sample encode the same CDR3. V is TRBV9 and J is TRBJ1-4; TRBD1 aligns across 8 bases. In germline, CDR1 is SGDLS, CDR2 YYNGEE. Trimming removed 2 bases from V and 6 bases from J; junction bases left unmatched: 3. The CDR3 consists of 14 residues. The CDR3 nucleotides are TGTGCCAGCAGCGTCCAGGGGGCGGATGAAAAACTGTTTTTT. Protein sequence: CASSVQGADEKLFF.

The chain uses TRBV5-5 and TRBJ2-7; the match to TRBD1 covers 11 bases. The CDR3 runs to 16 residues. Germline V gives CDR1 SGHKS, CDR2 YYEKEE (reference sequence). Losses at the gene ends were 3 bases for V and 1 base for J; bases not matched to a gene: 6. CDR3 region: CASSSRTGGASYEQYF. The DNA of the CDR3 is TGTGCCAGCAGCTCCCGGACAGGGGGCGCGTCCTACGAGCAGTACTTC.

This clone was counted only a few times. The chain uses TRBV10-3 and TRBJ2-7; TRBD1 matches 7 bases. CDR1 and CDR2 from the germline V gene are ENHRY and SYGVKD. V was clipped by 0 bases and J by 3 bases; unmatched bases: 5. The CDR3 contains 15 residues. CDR3 sequence (DNA): TGTGCCATCAGTGAGTCGGTGGGACAGAGCTACGAGCAGTACTTC. Its protein product is CAISESVGQSYEQYF.

V is TRBV9 and J is TRBJ2-5; 7 bases map to TRBD2. The V segment lost 4 bases and the J segment 5 bases; nucleotides outside the gene matches: 11. The CDR3 loop spans 15 amino acids. CDR1 and CDR2 (germline): SGDLS, YYNGEE. CDR3 bases: TGTGCCAGCAGCCCCGGAGGAGCGGGGAGGGAGACCCAGTACTTC. This sequence encodes CASSPGGAGRETQYF.

This clone was recorded a few times. V and J are TRBV30 and TRBJ2-7, with D perhaps TRBD2 (6 bases). This CDR3 contains 13 residues. Germline lookup yields CDR1 GTSNPN and CDR2 SVGIG (reference sequence). The CDR3 sequence: CAFRRLGTYEQYF. The CDR3 DNA reads TGTGCGTTCAGGAGGCTCGGGACTTACGAGCAGTACTTC.

V gene TRBV7-9 combines with J gene TRBJ2-5; a weak D match, TRBD1 (6 bases). The CDR3 is 14 residues long. V shed 4 bases and J shed 1 base, with 10 bases lying between them. Germline CDR1 reads SEHNR; CDR2 reads FQNEAQ (reference sequence). CDR3 amino acids: CASSSTGLQETQYF. The CDR3 DNA is TGTGCCAGCAGCTCCACAGGGCTCCAAGAGACCCAGTACTTC.

The J gene is TRBJ2-1, the V gene TRBV3-1 (or the pseudogene TRBV3-2); D unresolved. The CDR3 extends over 11 amino acids. The V and J ends lost 2 bases and 10 bases respectively, with 6 bases between them. CDR1 is LGHDT and CDR2 is YNNKEL in the germline V gene (reference sequence). In DNA, the CDR3 is TGTGCCAGCAGCCAATACGGGGAGCAGTTCTTC. Translation: CASSQYGEQFF.

This CDR3 is CASSLFGGGSYNEQFF. CDR3 DNA: TGTGCCAGCAGTTTATTTGGGGGAGGCTCCTACAATGAGCAGTTCTTC. The genes are TRBV27 and TRBJ2-1, with a weak D call TRBD2 (6 bases). Germline CDR1 is MNHEY and CDR2 is SMNVEV (reference sequence). CDR3 length equals 16 residues. V shed 1 base and J shed 0 bases, with 10 bases lying between them.

The rearrangement joins TRBV7-2 to TRBJ1-4, with 12 bases lining up with TRBD1. V lost 5 bases and J lost 10; bases outside the gene matches: 5. The CDR3 runs 14 residues. Germline V gene lookup returns CDR1 SGHTA and CDR2 FQGNSA. This CDR3 reads CASSPGQGAGKLFF. DNA for the CDR3: TGTGCCAGCAGCCCGGGACAGGGGGCAGGAAAACTGTTTTTT.

This clone is a singleton in its sample. The genes are TRBV18 and TRBJ1-1; 7 bases fit TRBD1. This CDR3 contains 14 residues. Germline V CDR1 and CDR2: KGHSH, LQKENI. V dropped 4 bases and J dropped 5; count of bases not matched to a gene: 7. The CDR3 DNA reads as TGTGCCAGCTCACGGGGACAGTCGGAGACTGAAGCTTTCTTT. Amino acid sequence: CASSRGQSETEAFF.

The V call is TRBV12-3 or TRBV12-4, the J call TRBJ1-2; D is uncertain. The CDR3 covers 13 residues. Trimming took 3 bases from V and 2 from J, leaving 7 bases between them. Here the CDR3 reads CASSLEQNYGYTF. CDR3 coding DNA: TGTGCCAGCAGTTTGGAACAGAACTATGGCTACACCTTC.